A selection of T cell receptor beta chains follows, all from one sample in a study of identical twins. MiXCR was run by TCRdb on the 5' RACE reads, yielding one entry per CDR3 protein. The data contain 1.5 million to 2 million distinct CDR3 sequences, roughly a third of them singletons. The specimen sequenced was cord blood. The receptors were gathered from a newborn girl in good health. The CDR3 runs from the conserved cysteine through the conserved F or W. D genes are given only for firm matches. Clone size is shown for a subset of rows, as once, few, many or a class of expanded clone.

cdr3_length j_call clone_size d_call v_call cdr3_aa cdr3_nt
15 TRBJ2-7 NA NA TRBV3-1 CTSSQVSRKSYEQYF TGTACCAGCAGCCAAGTCTCACGGAAGTCCTACGAGCAGTACTTC
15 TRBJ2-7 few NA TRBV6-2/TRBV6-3 CASSYPTRESYEQYF TGTGCCAGCAGTTACCCCACCCGGGAATCCTACGAGCAGTACTTC
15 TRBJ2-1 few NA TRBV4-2 CASSQDRISYNEQFF TGTGCCAGCAGCCAAGACCGGATTTCCTACAATGAGCAGTTCTTC
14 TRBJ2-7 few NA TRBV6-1 CASSGGIAVHEQYF TGTGCCAGCAGTGGCGGGATTGCTGTCCACGAGCAGTACTTC
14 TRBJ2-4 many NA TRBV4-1 CASSQALAKNIQYF TGCGCCAGCAGCCAAGCGTTAGCCAAAAACATTCAGTACTTC
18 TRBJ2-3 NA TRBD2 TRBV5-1 CASSYGLAGATSTDTQYF TGCGCCAGCAGCTACGGACTAGCGGGAGCAACTAGCACAGATACGCAGTATTTT
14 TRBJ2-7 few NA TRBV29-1 CSVLAGTYPYEQYF TGCAGCGTTTTGGCCGGGACGTACCCGTACGAGCAGTACTTC
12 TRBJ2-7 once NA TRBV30 CAWSGVSYEQYF TGTGCCTGGAGTGGGGTCTCCTACGAGCAGTACTTC
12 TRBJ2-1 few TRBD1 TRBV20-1 CSAGQVYNEQFF TGCAGTGCGGGACAGGTCTACAATGAGCAGTTCTTC
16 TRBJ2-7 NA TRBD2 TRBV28 CASSLGLAGGMDEQYF TGTGCCAGCAGTTTAGGACTAGCGGGAGGCATGGATGAGCAGTACTTC
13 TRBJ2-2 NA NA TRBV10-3 CAISESRTGELFF TGTGCCATCAGTGAGTCGCGCACCGGGGAGCTGTTTTTT
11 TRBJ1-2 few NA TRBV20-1 CGRFTNYGYTF TGCGGAAGATTTACTAACTATGGCTACACCTTC
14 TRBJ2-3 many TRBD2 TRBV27 CASSKRGDTDTQYF TGTGCCAGCAGTAAGCGGGGAGACACAGATACGCAGTATTTT